This T cell receptor beta chain derives from a study of OX40 agonist ivuxolimab in advanced cancers. Looked up from germline, CDR1 is SQVTM and CDR2 is ANQGSEA. V was shortened by 3 bases and J by 2 bases, with 10 bases between the two germline ends. This CDR3 is 13 amino acids long. Using immunoSEQ multiplex PCR, the repertoire was profiled, and TCRdb retains in-frame clones only, with some absent. The repertoire holds around 78,000 clones, with 85% to 90% as singletons. Blood draws occurred at baseline, cycle 4 day 1, and cycle 7 day 1. The chain recombines TRBV29-1 with TRBJ1-2, with unresolved D. The sequence derives from an adult with an advanced solid tumor such as melanoma, head and neck, liver or kidney cancer. Source: CD4+ or CD8+ T cells sorted from blood, taken in a trial of the OX40 agonist ivuxolimab. For the CDR3, the DNA is TGCAGCGTTGACCCCCAGAAGAACTATGGCTACACCTTC. This sequence encodes CSVDPQKNYGYTF.